Following are 7 T cell receptor beta chains from one sample sequenced in a study of blood T cell repertoires in COVID-19. Profiled with immunoSEQ multiplex PCR; TCRdb holds only in-frame clones, not every one. The repertoire holds fewer than 350,000 clones, roughly 90% seen once, with 9.5% to 15% in the top ten. Sequenced input: peripheral blood. These TCRs come from a woman aged 30 to 39 with COVID-19, enrolled during active disease.

The CDR3 reads CASSPLTGELFF. In nucleotides, the CDR3 is TGTGCCAGCAGTCCCCTTACCGGGGAGCTGTTTTTT. The chain links TRBV11-3 to TRBJ2-2; D gene uncertain. CDR1 SGHNT and CDR2 YENEEA come from the germline V gene. This CDR3 is 12 amino acids long. V was pared by 6 bases and J by 5 bases, with 7 bases between. Full variable domain (rest looked up from reference TRBV11-3 and TRBJ2-2): EAGVVQSPRYKIIEKKQPVAFWCNPISGHNTLYWYLQNLGQGPELLIRYENEEAVDDSQLPKDRFSAERLKGVDSTLKIQPAELGDSAVYLCASSPLTGELFFGEGSRLTVL.

This clone was seen only once. The chain uses TRBV27 and TRBJ1-2, with 12 bases identical to TRBD1. Trimming took 5 bases from V and 4 from J; bases not matched to a gene: 8. The CDR3 is 16 residues long. Germline CDR1 MNHEY, CDR2 SMNVEV (reference sequence). CDR3 amino acids: CASSPRGQGASYGYTF. CDR3 nucleotides: TGTGCCAGCAGTCCCCGGGGACAGGGGGCCTCCTATGGCTACACCTTC.

This clone was counted once. The rearrangement uses TRBV2 and TRBJ2-1; 10 bases align to TRBD2. The CDR3 extends over 16 amino acids. J lost 6 bases, V lost 2 bases, and 7 bases had no gene match. CDR1 is SNHLY and CDR2 is FYNNEI in the germline V gene. CDR3 in DNA: TGTGCCAGCAGTGAAATTAGCGGGGGGAAAGGCAATGAGCAGTTCTTC. Residues: CASSEISGGKGNEQFF.

This chain links TRBV19 with TRBJ1-5, with TRBD1 identical over 8 bases. CDR1 is LNHDA, CDR2 SQIVND, per germline (reference sequence). J gave up 4 bases and V 6 bases, and 8 bases lay outside the gene matches. The CDR3 is made up of 15 amino acids. CDR3 sequence: CASSPGTGGNQPQHF. CDR3 DNA sequence: TGTGCCAGTAGCCCAGGGACAGGAGGGAATCAGCCCCAGCATTTT.

The chain carries TRBV2 and TRBJ1-2, with D perhaps TRBD1 (5 bases). The CDR3 extends over 14 amino acids. CDR1 is SNHLY and CDR2 is FYNNEI in the germline V gene. The germline V and J ends were trimmed by 4 bases and 1 base, with 10 bases remaining between them. The CDR3 spells CASSGPTDNYGYTF. The CDR3 coding sequence is TGTGCCAGCAGTGGACCGACAGATAACTATGGCTACACCTTC.

This chain connects TRBV7-9 to TRBJ2-1; maybe TRBD2 (6 bases). The CDR3 consists of 16 residues. Germline lookup yields CDR1 SEHNR and CDR2 FQNEAQ (reference sequence). Trimming shortened V by 3 bases and J by 0 bases, and 12 bases separated the two germline ends. The CDR3 spells CASSLGGAPSYNEQFF. CDR3 nucleotides: TGTGCCAGCAGCTTGGGCGGGGCGCCCTCCTACAATGAGCAGTTCTTC.

This rearrangement joins TRBV4-1 to TRBJ2-2, with unresolved D. The CDR3 sequence is 15 residues long. Germline CDR1 reads MGHRA; CDR2 reads YSYEKL. V dropped 6 bases and J dropped 0 bases, with 11 bases sitting between them. CDR3 nucleotides: TGCGCCAGCAGGTTCCGGGTCCCGAACACCGGGGAGCTGTTTTTT. It codes for CASRFRVPNTGELFF.